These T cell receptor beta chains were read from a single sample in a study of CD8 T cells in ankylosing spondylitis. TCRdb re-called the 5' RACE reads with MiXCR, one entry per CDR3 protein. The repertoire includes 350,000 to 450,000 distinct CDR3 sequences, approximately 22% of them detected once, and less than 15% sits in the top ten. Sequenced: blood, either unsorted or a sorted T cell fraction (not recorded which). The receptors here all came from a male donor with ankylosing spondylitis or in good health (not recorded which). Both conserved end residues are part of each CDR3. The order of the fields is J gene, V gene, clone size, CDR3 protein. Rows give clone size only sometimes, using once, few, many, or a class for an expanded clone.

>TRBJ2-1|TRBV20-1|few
CSARTDRSSYNEQFF
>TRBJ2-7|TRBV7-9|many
CASSAGLANEQYF
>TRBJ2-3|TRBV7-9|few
CASSPLRGVSTDTQYF
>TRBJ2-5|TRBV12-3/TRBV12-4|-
CASSYYAGPGETQYF
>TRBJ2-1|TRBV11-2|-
CASSLEAVGYHEQFF
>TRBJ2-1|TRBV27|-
CASSFGTAGNNEQFF
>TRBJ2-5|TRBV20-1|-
CSARVGQGARETQYF
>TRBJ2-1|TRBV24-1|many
CATSESGTGLYNEQFF
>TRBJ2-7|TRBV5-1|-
CASSLDGLTYEQYF
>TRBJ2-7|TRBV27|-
CASSPPRHGDEQYF
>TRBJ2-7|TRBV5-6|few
CASMFRVRAYEQYF
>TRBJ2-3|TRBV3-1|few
CASSQESRITDTQYF
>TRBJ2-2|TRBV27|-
CASRLGDTGELFF
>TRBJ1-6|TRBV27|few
CASSFMGSSGSPLHF
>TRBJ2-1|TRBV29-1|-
CSVHHRQELYNEQFF
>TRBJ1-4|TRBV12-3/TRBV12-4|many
CASMSDRGLEKLFF
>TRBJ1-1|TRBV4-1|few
CASSQVLSYTEAFF
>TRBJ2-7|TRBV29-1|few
CSVVGQGQGEQYF
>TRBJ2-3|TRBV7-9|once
CASSAVYTDTQYF
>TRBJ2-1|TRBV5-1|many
CASSLSGSYNEQFF
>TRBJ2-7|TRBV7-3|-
CASSERGAREYF
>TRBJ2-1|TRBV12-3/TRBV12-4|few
CASRVRGTSGGNEQFF
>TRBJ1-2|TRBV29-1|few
CSVDGKPYGYTF
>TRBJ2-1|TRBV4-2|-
CASSPGLGQGISNEQFF
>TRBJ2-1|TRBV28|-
CASSSRQGSAEQFF
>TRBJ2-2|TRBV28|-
CASSFGALNTGELFF
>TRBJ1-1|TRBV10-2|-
CASSEGSLNTEAFF
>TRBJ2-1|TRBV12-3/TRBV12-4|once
CTSSYPTGDLFSYNEQFF
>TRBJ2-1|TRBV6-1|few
CASRVLAGGNNEQFF
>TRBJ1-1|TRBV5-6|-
CASSLVRTDTEAFF
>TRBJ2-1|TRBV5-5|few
CASSLTRRGYNEQFF
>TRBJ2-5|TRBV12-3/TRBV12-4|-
CASSPWDRGPSETQYF
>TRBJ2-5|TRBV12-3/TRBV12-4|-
CASSPYLAAQYF
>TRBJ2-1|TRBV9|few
CASSVGSGEYNEQFF
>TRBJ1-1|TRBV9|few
CASSAGGRNTEAFF
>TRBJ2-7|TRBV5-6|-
CASSVGHLYEQYF
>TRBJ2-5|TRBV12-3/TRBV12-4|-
CASSLLGGAEETQYF
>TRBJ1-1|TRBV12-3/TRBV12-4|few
CASSTGSTEAFF
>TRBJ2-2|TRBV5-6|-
CASSLNPTGELFF
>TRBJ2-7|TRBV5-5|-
CASSPWQANSYEQYF
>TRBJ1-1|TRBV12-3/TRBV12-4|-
CASSSSGANTEAFF
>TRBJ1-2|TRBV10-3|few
CAISGPAAARNYGYTF
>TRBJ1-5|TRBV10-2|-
CASNPTGSFGNQPQHF
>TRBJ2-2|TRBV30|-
CAWNRGGELFF
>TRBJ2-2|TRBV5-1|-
CASSLSPATGTGELFF